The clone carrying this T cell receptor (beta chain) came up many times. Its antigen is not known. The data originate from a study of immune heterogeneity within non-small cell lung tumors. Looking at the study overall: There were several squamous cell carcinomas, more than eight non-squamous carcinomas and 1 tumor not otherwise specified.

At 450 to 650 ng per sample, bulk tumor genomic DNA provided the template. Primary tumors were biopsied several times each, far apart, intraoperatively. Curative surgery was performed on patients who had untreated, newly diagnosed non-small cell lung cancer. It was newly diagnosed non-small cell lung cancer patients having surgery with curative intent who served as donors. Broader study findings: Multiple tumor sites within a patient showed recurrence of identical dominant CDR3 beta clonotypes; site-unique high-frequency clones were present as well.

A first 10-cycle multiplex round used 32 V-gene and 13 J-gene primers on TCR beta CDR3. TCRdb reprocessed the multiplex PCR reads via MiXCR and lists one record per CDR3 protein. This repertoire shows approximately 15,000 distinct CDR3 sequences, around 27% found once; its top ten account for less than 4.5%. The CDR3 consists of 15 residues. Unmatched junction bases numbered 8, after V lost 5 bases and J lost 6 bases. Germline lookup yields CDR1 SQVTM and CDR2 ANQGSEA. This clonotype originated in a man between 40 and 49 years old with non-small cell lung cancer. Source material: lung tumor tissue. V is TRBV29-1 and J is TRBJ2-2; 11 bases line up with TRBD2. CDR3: CSVRALAGGAGELFF. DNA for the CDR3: TGCAGCGTTAGGGCGTTAGCGGGAGGGGCCGGGGAGCTGTTTTTT.